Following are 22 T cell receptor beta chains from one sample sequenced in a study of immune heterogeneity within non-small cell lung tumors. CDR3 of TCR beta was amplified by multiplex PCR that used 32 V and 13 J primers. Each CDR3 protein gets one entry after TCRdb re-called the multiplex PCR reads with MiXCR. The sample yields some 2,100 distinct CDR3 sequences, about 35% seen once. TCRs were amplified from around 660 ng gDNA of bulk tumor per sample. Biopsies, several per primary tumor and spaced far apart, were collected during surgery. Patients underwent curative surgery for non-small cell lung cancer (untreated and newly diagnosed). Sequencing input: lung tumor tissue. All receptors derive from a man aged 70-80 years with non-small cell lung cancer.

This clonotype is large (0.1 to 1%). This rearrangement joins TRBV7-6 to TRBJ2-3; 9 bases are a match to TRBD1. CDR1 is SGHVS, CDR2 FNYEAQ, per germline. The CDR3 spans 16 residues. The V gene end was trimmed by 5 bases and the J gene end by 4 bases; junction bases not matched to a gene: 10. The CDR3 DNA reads TGTGCCAGCAGCCCTAACAGGGGGCAGGTCGCAGATACGCAGTATTTT. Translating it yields CASSPNRGQVADTQYF.

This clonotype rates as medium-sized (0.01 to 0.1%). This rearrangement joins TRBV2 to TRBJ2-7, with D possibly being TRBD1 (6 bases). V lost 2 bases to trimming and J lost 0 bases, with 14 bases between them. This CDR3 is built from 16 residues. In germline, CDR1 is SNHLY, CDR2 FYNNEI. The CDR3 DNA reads TGTGCCAGCAGTGAAAGGACAGACTTATTCTCCTACGAGCAGTACTTC. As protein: CASSERTDLFSYEQYF.

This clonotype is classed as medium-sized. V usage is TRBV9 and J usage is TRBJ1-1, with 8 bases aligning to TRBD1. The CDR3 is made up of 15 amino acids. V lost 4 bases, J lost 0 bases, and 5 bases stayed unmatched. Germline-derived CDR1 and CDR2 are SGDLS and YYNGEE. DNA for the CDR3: TGTGCCAGCAGCCCATGGACAGGGTTGAACACTGAAGCTTTCTTT. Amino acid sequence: CASSPWTGLNTEAFF.

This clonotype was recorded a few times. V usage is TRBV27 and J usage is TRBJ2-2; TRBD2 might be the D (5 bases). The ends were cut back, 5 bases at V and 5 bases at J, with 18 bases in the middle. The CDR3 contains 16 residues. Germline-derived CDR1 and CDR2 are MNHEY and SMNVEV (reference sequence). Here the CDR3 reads CASSILRGLTTGELFF. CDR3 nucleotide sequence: TGTGCCAGCAGTATCCTCAGAGGGCTGACGACCGGGGAGCTGTTTTTT.

CDR3 residues: CASMKGEDGNTIYF. In nucleotides, the CDR3 is TGTGCCAGCATGAAAGGAGAAGATGGAAACACCATATATTTT. The rearrangement joins TRBV2 to TRBJ1-3; D remains unclear. Germline loops: CDR1 SNHLY, CDR2 FYNNEI. This CDR3 is built from 14 residues. V gave up 7 bases and J gave up 3 bases, with 13 bases separating them.

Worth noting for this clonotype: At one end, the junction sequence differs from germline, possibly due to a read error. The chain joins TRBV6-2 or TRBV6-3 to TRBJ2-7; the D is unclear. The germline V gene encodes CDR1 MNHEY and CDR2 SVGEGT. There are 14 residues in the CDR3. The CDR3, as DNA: TGTTCCAGCAGCAGCAGGACGCCTCCCTACGAGCAGTACTTC. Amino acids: CSSSSRTPPYEQYF.

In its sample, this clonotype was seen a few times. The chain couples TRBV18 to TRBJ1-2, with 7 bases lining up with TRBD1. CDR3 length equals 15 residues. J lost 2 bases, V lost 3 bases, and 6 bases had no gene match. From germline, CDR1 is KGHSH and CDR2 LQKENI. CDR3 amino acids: CASSPDRSPNYGYTF. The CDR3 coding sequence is TGTGCCAGCTCACCGGACAGGAGCCCAAACTATGGCTACACCTTC.

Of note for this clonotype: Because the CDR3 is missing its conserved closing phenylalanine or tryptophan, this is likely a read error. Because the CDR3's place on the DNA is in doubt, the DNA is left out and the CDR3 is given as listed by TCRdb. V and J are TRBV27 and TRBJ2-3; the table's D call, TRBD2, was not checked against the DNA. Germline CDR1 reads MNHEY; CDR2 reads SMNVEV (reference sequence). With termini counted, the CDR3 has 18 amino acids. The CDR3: CASRATSSGGAVRQYFGP.

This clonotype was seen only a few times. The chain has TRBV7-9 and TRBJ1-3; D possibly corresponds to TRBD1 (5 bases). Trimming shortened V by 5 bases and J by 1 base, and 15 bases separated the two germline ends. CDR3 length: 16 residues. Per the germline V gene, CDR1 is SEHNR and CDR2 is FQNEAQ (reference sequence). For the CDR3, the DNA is TGTGCCAGCAGCCCGACCCCGGGGGGGTCTGGAAACACCATATATTTT. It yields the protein CASSPTPGGSGNTIYF.

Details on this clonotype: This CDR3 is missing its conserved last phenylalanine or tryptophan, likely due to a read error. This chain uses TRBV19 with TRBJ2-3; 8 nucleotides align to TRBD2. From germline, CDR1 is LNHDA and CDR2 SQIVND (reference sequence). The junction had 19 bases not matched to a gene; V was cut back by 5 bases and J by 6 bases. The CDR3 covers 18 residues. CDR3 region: CASSGGRVAGLPGDTQYL. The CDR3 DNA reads TGTGCCAGTAGTGGAGGGAGGGTAGCGGGGCTCCCAGGGGATACGCAGTATCTT.

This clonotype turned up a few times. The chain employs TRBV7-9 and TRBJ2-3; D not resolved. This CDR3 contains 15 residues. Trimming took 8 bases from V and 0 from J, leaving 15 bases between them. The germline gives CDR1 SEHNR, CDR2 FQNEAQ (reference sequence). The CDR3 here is CASQAFGPSTDTQYF. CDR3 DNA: TGTGCCAGCCAGGCGTTCGGCCCTAGCACAGATACGCAGTATTTT.

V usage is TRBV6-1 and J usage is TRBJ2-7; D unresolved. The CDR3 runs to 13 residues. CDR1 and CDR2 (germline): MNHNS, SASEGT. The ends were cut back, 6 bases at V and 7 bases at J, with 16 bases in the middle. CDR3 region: CASRDPIIDEQYF. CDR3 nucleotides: TGTGCCAGCAGGGACCCGATAATCGATGAGCAGTACTTC.

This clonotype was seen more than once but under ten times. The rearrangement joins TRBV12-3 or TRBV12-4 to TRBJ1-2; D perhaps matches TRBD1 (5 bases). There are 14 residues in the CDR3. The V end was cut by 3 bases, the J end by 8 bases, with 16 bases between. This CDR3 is CASSFQGVLFGYTF. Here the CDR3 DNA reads TGTGCCAGCAGTTTCCAGGGTGTCCTCTTCGGCTACACCTTC.

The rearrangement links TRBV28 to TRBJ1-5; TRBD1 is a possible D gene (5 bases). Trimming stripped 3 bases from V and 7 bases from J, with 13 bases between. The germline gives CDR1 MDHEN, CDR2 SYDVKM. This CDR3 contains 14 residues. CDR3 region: CASSLRGGGQPQHF. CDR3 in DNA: TGTGCCAGCAGTTTGAGGGGAGGAGGGCAGCCCCAGCATTTT. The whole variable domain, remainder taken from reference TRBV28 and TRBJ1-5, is DVKVTQSSRYLVKRTGEKVFLECVQDMDHENMFWYRQDPGLGLRLIYFSYDVKMKEKGDIPEGYSVSREKKERFSLILESASTNQTSMYLCASSLRGGGQPQHFGDGTRLSIL.

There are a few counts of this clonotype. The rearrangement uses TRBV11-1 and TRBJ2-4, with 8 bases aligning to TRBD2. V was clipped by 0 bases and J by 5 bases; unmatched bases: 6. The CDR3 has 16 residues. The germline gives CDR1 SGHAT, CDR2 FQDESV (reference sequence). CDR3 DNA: TGTGCCAGCAGCTTAGCTCTGGGAGCGGGGGAAAACATTCAGTACTTC. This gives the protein CASSLALGAGENIQYF. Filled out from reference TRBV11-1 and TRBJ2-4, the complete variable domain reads EAEVAQSPRYKITEKSQAVAFWCDPISGHATLYWYRQILGQGPELLVQFQDESVVDDSQLPKDRFSAERLKGVDSTLKIQPAELGDSAMYLCASSLALGAGENIQYFGAGTRLSVL.

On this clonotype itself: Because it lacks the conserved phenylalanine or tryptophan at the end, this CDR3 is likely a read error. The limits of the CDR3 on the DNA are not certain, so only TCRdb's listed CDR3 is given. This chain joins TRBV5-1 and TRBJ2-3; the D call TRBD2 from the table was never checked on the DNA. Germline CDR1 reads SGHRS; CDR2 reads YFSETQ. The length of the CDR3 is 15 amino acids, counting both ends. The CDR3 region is CASSLVRHGEQYFGP.

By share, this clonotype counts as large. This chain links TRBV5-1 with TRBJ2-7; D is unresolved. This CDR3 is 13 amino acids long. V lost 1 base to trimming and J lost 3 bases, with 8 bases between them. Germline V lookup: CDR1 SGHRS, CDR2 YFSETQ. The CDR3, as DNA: TGCGCCAGCAGCTTGAACATAAACTACGAGCAGTACTTC. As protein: CASSLNINYEQYF.

The CDR3 DNA reads TGCAGCCCTAAGGCGCCGGGTACTCGGGAGCAGTACTTC. This encodes CSPKAPGTREQYF. The chain has TRBV20-1 and TRBJ2-7; D is ambiguous. This CDR3 is built from 13 residues. Germline CDR1 and CDR2: DFQATT and SNEGSKA (reference sequence).

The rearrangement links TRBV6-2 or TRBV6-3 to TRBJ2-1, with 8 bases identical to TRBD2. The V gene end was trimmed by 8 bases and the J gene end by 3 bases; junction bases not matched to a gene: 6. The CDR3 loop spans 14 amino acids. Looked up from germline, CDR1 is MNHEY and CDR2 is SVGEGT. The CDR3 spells CASVAGRGYNEQFF. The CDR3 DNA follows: TGTGCCAGCGTAGCGGGAAGGGGCTACAATGAGCAGTTCTTC.

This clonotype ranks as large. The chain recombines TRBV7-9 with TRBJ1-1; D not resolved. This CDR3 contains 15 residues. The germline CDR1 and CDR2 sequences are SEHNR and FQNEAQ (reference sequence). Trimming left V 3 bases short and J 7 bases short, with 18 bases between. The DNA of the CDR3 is TGTGCCAGCAGCTTTGCCTCTGTGAAGGGCGGTGAAGCTTTCTTT. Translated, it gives CASSFASVKGGEAFF.

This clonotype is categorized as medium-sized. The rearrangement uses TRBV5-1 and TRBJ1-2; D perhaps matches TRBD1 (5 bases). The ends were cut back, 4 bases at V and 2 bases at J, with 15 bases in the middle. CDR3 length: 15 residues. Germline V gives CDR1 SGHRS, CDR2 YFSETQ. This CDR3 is CASSTGSGTNYGYTF. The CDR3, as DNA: TGCGCCAGCAGCACTGGTTCCGGGACGAACTATGGCTACACCTTC.

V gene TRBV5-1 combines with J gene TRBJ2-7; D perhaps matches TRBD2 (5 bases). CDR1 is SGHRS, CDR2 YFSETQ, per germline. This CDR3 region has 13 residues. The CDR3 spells CTSAVSSGYEQYF. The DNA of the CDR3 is TGCACCTCAGCGGTGTCTTCCGGCTACGAGCAGTACTTC.